The 6 T cell receptor beta chains below come from one sample, sequenced in a study of CD8+ T cells in alopecia areata. As to treatment: oral pan-JAK inhibitor, 5-10 mg twice daily. Reverse transcription of extracted RNA yielded cDNA, which provided the sequencing template. Libraries were prepared by immunoSEQ multiplex PCR; TCRdb keeps only in-frame clonotypes and omits some of them. In the table there are hundreds of thousands of clones, roughly three fifths of which are singletons. The sequencing here drew on CD4+ T cells sorted from blood, taken at week 44, from a patient treated with tofacitinib. All receptors come from a human donor with alopecia areata.

This sequence joins TRBV27 and TRBJ2-7; either TRBD1 or TRBD2 may supply D (5 bases each). The CDR3 sequence is 14 residues long. CDR1 is MNHEY and CDR2 is SMNVEV in the germline V gene (reference sequence). Between the trimmed V and J ends, which lost 5 bases and 9 bases, there was a span of 20 bases. The CDR3 spells CASSPPGRGLGQYF. The CDR3 nucleotides read TGTGCCAGCAGTCCACCGGGACGGGGTTTGGGGCAGTACTTC.

The rearrangement uses TRBV7-2 and TRBJ2-5; tentatively, D is TRBD1 or TRBD2 (5 bases each). Per the germline V gene, CDR1 is SGHTA and CDR2 is FQGNSA. The germline V and J ends were trimmed by 5 bases and 5 bases, with 15 bases remaining between them. This CDR3 spans 14 amino acids. Written as DNA, the CDR3 is TGTGCCAGCAGCCTGGGACCCCAAAGCGAGACCCAGTACTTC. Its protein is CASSLGPQSETQYF.

This clone was seen a few times. The rearrangement links TRBV30 to TRBJ1-5; TRBD1 agrees at 7 bases. Germline CDR1 and CDR2: GTSNPN and SVGIG (reference sequence). This CDR3 region has 15 residues. Losses at the gene ends were 0 bases for V and 4 bases for J; bases not matched to a gene: 6. The CDR3 loop reads CAWSVGGRTNQPQHF. CDR3 DNA sequence: TGTGCCTGGAGTGTAGGGGGCAGAACTAATCAGCCCCAGCATTTT.

The rearrangement joins TRBV9 to TRBJ1-1, with 7 bases aligning to TRBD1. J lost 4 bases, V lost 2 bases, and 5 bases had no gene match. The CDR3 is 14 amino acids. The V gene's germline CDR1 is SGDLS and CDR2 YYNGEE. The CDR3 DNA follows: TGTGCCAGCAGCGTCCAGGGGGAGGGCACTGAAGCTTTCTTT. Translation: CASSVQGEGTEAFF.

The rearrangement uses TRBV20-1 and TRBJ1-1; D uncertain. Trimming stripped 3 bases from V and 7 bases from J, with 6 bases between. This CDR3 spans 10 amino acids. Germline lookup yields CDR1 DFQATT and CDR2 SNEGSKA (reference sequence). CDR3 nucleotide sequence: TGCAGTGCTAGGAACCGTGAAGCTTTCTTT. Its protein product is CSARNREAFF.

The V gene is TRBV9, the J gene TRBJ1-5; D uncertain. The CDR3 spans 14 residues. The V gene's germline CDR1 is SGDLS and CDR2 YYNGEE. V lost 0 bases and J 6 bases, leaving 10 bases between the germline ends. The CDR3 spells CASSVARDGQPQHF. The CDR3 DNA reads as TGTGCCAGCAGCGTAGCTAGAGATGGTCAGCCCCAGCATTTT.